Included here is one T cell receptor (beta chain) sequence, with context. The data stem from a study of blood T cell repertoires in COVID-19. Study details: Acute and convalescent COVID-19 specimens originated in the United States, Italy and Spain. T cells, B-cell-depleted T cells, or PBMCs provided the cDNA or gDNA that served as material.

Trimming shortened V by 4 bases and J by 7 bases, and 12 bases separated the two germline ends. From germline, CDR1 is SGHRS and CDR2 YFSETQ. This CDR3 comprises 14 residues. Study processing details: Amplified reference gene primers provided the basis for estimating nucleated cell counts. Clones were sequenced by immunoSEQ multiplex PCR, and TCRdb holds only the in-frame ones, with some missing. The V and J calls and clone size were taken over from that table, and D and trimming were inferred from the DNA. Found here are a few hundred thousand clones, roughly 90% of them singletons; the top ten hold roughly 0.8%.

The chain uses TRBV5-1 and TRBJ1-6, with D possibly TRBD1 on 5 matching bases. What was sequenced was peripheral blood. The origin of this receptor is a young man with acute or convalescent COVID-19. CDR3 bases: TGCGCCAGCAGCCTGGGACGGGTCAATTCACCCCTCCACTTT. Protein sequence: CASSLGRVNSPLHF.